These T cell receptor beta chains were read from a single sample in a study of blood T cell repertoires in COVID-19. Sequenced by immunoSEQ multiplex PCR; TCRdb stores in-frame clones only, minus some. The table has over 150,000 clones, roughly four fifths seen once. The sequenced material came from peripheral blood. Receptors originate from a woman between 65 and 79 years old with COVID-19, enrolled during active disease. Each CDR3 is given with its conserved first and last residue. The D gene is left open where the match is weak. Only some rows state a clone size, as once, few, many or a class for expanded clones.

TRBV7-2	TRBJ1-1	few	.	CASSTRLDTEAFF	TGTGCCAGCAGCACCAGGTTGGACACTGAAGCTTTCTTT
TRBV19	TRBJ2-1	.	TRBD2	CASSAGLAGSSYNEQFF	TGTGCCAGTAGTGCGGGACTAGCGGGGAGCTCCTACAATGAGCAGTTCTTC
TRBV19	TRBJ1-4	.	TRBD1	CASSSTGGGFEKLFF	TGTGCCAGTAGCTCGACAGGGGGCGGATTTGAAAAACTGTTTTTT
TRBV10-2	TRBJ1-2	.	.	CASSEGGGYGYTF	TGCGCCAGCAGTGAGGGGGGGGGCTATGGCTACACCTTC
TRBV6-5	TRBJ2-3	.	TRBD1	CASSTRQGRTDTQYF	TGTGCCAGCAGTACCCGACAGGGGCGCACAGATACGCAGTATTTT
TRBV12-5	TRBJ2-4	few	TRBD1	CASGFRIRDSRKAKNIQYF	TGTGCTAGTGGTTTTAGGATCCGGGACAGTAGAAAAGCCAAAAACATTCAGTACTTC
TRBV3-1/TRBV3-2	TRBJ2-7	few	TRBD2	CASSQGLAGLYEQYF	TGTGCCAGCAGCCAAGGACTAGCGGGATTATACGAGCAGTACTTC
TRBV3-1/TRBV3-2	TRBJ1-6	.	TRBD1	CASSLTDRADSPLHF	TGTGCCAGCAGCCTGACGGACAGGGCGGATTCACCCCTCCACTTT
TRBV28	TRBJ2-5	.	TRBD2	CASSFSGRARGETQYF	TGTGCCAGCAGTTTTAGCGGGAGGGCAAGGGGGGAGACCCAGTACTTC
TRBV6-6	TRBJ1-5	.	TRBD1	CASSSGQGDNQPQHF	TGTGCCAGCAGTTCCGGACAGGGAGACAATCAGCCCCAGCATTTT
TRBV7-9	TRBJ1-1	.	.	CASSLAGLNTEAFF	TGTGCCAGCAGCTTAGCGGGACTTAACACTGAAGCTTTCTTT
TRBV6-4	TRBJ2-7	.	.	CASSDSHPVTDARSAKRYF	TGTGCCAGCAGCGACTCTCATCCGGTGACAGATGCCCGGTCTGCGAAGCGATACTTC
TRBV6-1	TRBJ1-3	.	.	CASSESIRGAGNTIYF	TGTGCCAGCAGTGAATCCATTCGAGGAGCTGGAAACACCATATATTTT
TRBV3-1/TRBV3-2	TRBJ1-2	.	.	CASSLSDGGYTF	TGTGCCAGCAGCCTTAGCGACGGAGGCTACACCTTC
TRBV28	TRBJ2-6	.	.	CASSSGAAGANVLTF	TGTGCCAGCAGTTCAGGGGCAGCTGGGGCCAACGTCCTGACTTTC
TRBV9	TRBJ2-5	.	TRBD2	CASSNLAGQTQYF	TGTGCCAGCAGCAACCTAGCGGGACAGACCCAGTACTTC
TRBV2	TRBJ2-1	.	.	CASSYTTGLVNIEQFF	TGTGCCAGCAGCTATACTACAGGCTTAGTAAATATTGAGCAGTTCTTC
TRBV7-2	TRBJ2-3	.	.	CASSLAGTSTDTQYF	TGTGCCAGCAGCTTAGCGGGGACTAGCACAGATACGCAGTATTTT
TRBV2	TRBJ1-5	.	.	CASNMGAQNQPQHF	TGTGCCAGCAATATGGGGGCACAGAATCAGCCCCAGCATTTT
TRBV6-5	TRBJ2-1	.	.	CASSSSGDSYNEQFF	TGTGCCAGCAGTTCCAGCGGAGACTCCTACAATGAGCAGTTCTTC
TRBV7-2	TRBJ2-1	once	TRBD2	CASSLARLAGRYNEQFF	TGTGCCAGCAGCTTAGCGCGGCTAGCGGGGAGATACAATGAGCAGTTCTTC
TRBV28	TRBJ2-7	.	.	CASIPRGGNYEQYF	TGTGCCAGCATTCCTAGGGGAGGCAATTACGAGCAGTACTTC
TRBV7-9	TRBJ2-3	once	.	CASLRDSADTQYF	TGTGCCAGCCTTCGGGATTCGGCAGATACGCAGTATTTT
TRBV19	TRBJ2-2	.	TRBD2	CASSIRLAGGTGELFF	TGTGCCAGTAGTATTCGATTAGCGGGAGGCACCGGGGAGCTGTTTTTT
TRBV3-1/TRBV3-2	TRBJ1-1	.	.	CASSQGTGVNTEAFF	TGTGCCAGCAGCCAAGGTACGGGGGTGAACACTGAAGCTTTCTTT
TRBV19	TRBJ2-7	.	TRBD1	CASSITGTGGAGFYEQYF	TGTGCCAGTAGTATCACCGGGACAGGGGGCGCCGGATTCTACGAGCAGTACTTC
TRBV6-2/TRBV6-3	TRBJ2-3	.	TRBD1	CASSTGQGKYF	TGTGCCAGCAGTACAGGACAGGGAAAGTATTTT
TRBV2	TRBJ1-5	few	.	CASSEEVGDQPQHF	TGTGCCAGCAGTGAAGAGGTTGGAGATCAGCCCCAGCATTTT
TRBV9	TRBJ2-2	once	TRBD2	CASGASGFGELFF	TGTGCCAGCGGGGCTAGCGGATTTGGGGAGCTGTTTTTT
TRBV9	TRBJ2-3	.	.	CASSDPSGLAIRTQYF	TGTGCCAGCAGCGACCCCAGCGGGCTAGCCATCCGTACGCAGTATTTT
TRBV6-2/TRBV6-3	TRBJ2-7	.	TRBD2	CASSYSSGGPYEQYF	TGTGCCAGCAGTTACTCTAGCGGGGGCCCCTACGAGCAGTACTTC
TRBV29-1	TRBJ2-3	once	.	CSVRARDVVDTQYF	TGCAGCGTCCGAGCGCGGGACGTCGTAGATACGCAGTATTTT
TRBV9	TRBJ1-1	.	.	CASSVTDMNTEAFF	TGTGCCAGCAGCGTTACAGATATGAACACTGAAGCTTTCTTT
TRBV2	TRBJ2-3	.	TRBD1	CASSSRDRETDTQYF	TGTGCCAGCAGTTCTCGGGACAGGGAGACAGATACGCAGTATTTT
TRBV4-3	TRBJ2-2	.	.	CASSQEGQLTGELFF	TGCGCCAGCAGCCAAGAGGGACAACTCACCGGGGAGCTGTTTTTT
TRBV9	TRBJ2-3	.	.	CASSVRGFPPDTQYF	TGTGCCAGCAGCGTTAGGGGGTTCCCCCCAGATACGCAGTATTTT
TRBV19	TRBJ2-3	.	TRBD1	CASSGDRGRTDTQYF	TGTGCCAGTAGTGGGGACAGGGGACGTACAGATACGCAGTATTTT
TRBV4-3	TRBJ2-3	.	.	CASSPASQSTDTQYF	TGCGCCAGCAGCCCCGCGAGCCAAAGCACAGATACGCAGTATTTT
TRBV7-2	TRBJ2-4	.	.	CASSLSKTKDIQYF	TGTGCCAGCAGCTTATCGAAGACAAAGGACATTCAGTACTTC
TRBV5-1	TRBJ1-4	.	TRBD1	CASSRQTGGSEKLFF	TGCGCCAGCAGCCGGCAGACAGGGGGGAGTGAAAAACTGTTTTTT
TRBV7-8	TRBJ2-7	.	.	CASSLFGGPSYEQYF	TGTGCCAGCAGCTTGTTTGGGGGCCCCTCCTACGAGCAGTACTTC
TRBV10-1	TRBJ1-1	.	.	CASSDSGFGTEAFF	TGCGCCAGCAGTGATTCCGGGTTTGGCACTGAAGCTTTCTTT
TRBV18	TRBJ2-7	.	TRBD2	CASSPRAGGFHEQYF	TGTGCCAGCTCACCAAGGGCGGGAGGCTTCCACGAGCAGTACTTC
TRBV19	TRBJ1-5	.	.	CASSTPQGSQPQHF	TGTGCCAGTAGTACCCCACAGGGTTCTCAGCCCCAGCATTTT
TRBV9	TRBJ1-2	.	.	CASSVSWTGVGYYGYTF	TGTGCCAGCAGCGTATCCTGGACGGGAGTGGGCTACTATGGCTACACCTTC
TRBV6-2/TRBV6-3	TRBJ2-7	.	.	CASSSQRAYEQYF	TGTGCCAGCAGTTCCCAAAGAGCCTACGAGCAGTACTTC
TRBV6-2/TRBV6-3	TRBJ1-1	.	.	CASSLRGSVTEAFF	TGTGCCAGCAGCCTTCGGGGATCGGTAACTGAAGCTTTCTTT
TRBV7-2	TRBJ2-2	.	TRBD2	CASSLATGGTGELFF	TGTGCCAGCAGCTTAGCAACGGGAGGCACCGGGGAGCTGTTTTTT
TRBV5-5	TRBJ2-1	.	TRBD2	CASLPSGMSSYNEQFF	TGTGCCAGCCTCCCTAGCGGGATGAGCTCCTACAATGAGCAGTTCTTC
TRBV11-3	TRBJ2-5	.	TRBD1	CASSLTGTGETQYF	TGTGCCAGCAGCTTGACAGGGACGGGAGAGACCCAGTACTTC
TRBV27	TRBJ2-7	few	.	CASSEGGPYEQYF	TGTGCCAGCAGTGAGGGGGGGCCCTACGAGCAGTACTTC
TRBV6-5	TRBJ1-2	.	TRBD1	CASRIGTGRNYGYTF	TGTGCCAGCAGGATCGGGACAGGAAGAAACTATGGCTACACCTTC
TRBV7-2	TRBJ2-3	.	.	CASSLNGHGTDTQYF	TGTGCCAGCAGCTTAAATGGACACGGCACAGATACGCAGTATTTT
TRBV3-1/TRBV3-2	TRBJ1-2	.	TRBD1	CASRDRGGYGYTF	TGTGCCAGCCGGGACAGGGGCGGGTATGGCTACACCTTC
TRBV5-8	TRBJ1-5	once	.	CASSFLNQPQHF	TGTGCCAGCAGCTTTCTAAATCAGCCCCAGCATTTT